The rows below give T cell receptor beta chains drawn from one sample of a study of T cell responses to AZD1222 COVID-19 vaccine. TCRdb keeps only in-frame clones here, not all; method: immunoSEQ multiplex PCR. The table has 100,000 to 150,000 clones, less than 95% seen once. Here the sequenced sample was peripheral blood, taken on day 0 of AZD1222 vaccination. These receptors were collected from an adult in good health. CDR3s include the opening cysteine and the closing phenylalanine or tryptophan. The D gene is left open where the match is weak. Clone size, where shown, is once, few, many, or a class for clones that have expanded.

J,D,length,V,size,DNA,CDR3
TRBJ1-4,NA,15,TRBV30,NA,TGTGCCTCATCGGGACGGCTAAAAACTAATGAAAAACTGTTTTTT,CASSGRLKTNEKLFF
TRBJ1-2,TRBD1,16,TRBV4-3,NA,TGCGCCAGCAGCCAAGATGGGCAGGGGGCTAGGTATGGCTACACCTTC,CASSQDGQGARYGYTF
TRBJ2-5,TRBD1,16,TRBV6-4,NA,TGTGCCAGCACCCCCGGGACAGGGGTCCTTCAAGAGACCCAGTACTTC,CASTPGTGVLQETQYF
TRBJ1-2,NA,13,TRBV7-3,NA,TGTGCCAGCAGCGGCCGGGACGGCTATGGCTACACCTTC,CASSGRDGYGYTF
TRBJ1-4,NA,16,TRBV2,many,TGTGCCAGCAGTGACCCCTGGGGACCGACTAATGAAAAACTGTTTTTT,CASSDPWGPTNEKLFF
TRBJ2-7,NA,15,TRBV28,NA,TGTGCCAGCAGTCTCACAGGTTCCTACTCCTACGAGCAGTACTTC,CASSLTGSYSYEQYF
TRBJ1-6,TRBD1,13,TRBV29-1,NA,TGCAGCGCTAAGGACAGGGAGAATTCACCCCTCCACTTT,CSAKDRENSPLHF
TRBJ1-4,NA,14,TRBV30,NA,TGTGCCTGTCAGGGGACGTCAACTAATGAAAAACTGTTTTTT,CACQGTSTNEKLFF
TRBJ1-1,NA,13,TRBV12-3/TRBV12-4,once,TGTGCCAGCAGTTCACCCCTTTCCCCTGAAGCTTTCTTT,CASSSPLSPEAFF
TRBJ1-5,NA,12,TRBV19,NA,TGTGCCAGTAGTATCGGAAATCAGCCCCAGCATTTT,CASSIGNQPQHF
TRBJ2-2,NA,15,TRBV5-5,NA,TGTGCCAGCAGTTCCTCGGACAGCCCAGTCGGGGAGCTGTTTTTT,CASSSSDSPVGELFF
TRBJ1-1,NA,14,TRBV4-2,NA,TGTGCCAGCAGCCAAGATAGGGTGACCACTGAAGCTTTCTTT,CASSQDRVTTEAFF
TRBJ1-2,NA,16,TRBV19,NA,TGTGCCAGTAGTATCCGAGCCACTAATGCTAACTATGGCTACACCTTC,CASSIRATNANYGYTF
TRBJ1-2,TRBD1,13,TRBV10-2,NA,TGCGCCAGCACCAACGGACAGGACTATGGCTACACCTTC,CASTNGQDYGYTF
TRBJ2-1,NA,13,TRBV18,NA,TGTGCCAGCTCACCAGCGCAGGGTAATGAGCAGTTCTTC,CASSPAQGNEQFF
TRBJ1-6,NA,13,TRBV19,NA,TGTGCCAGTACCGTCTCCTATAATTCACCCCTCCACTTT,CASTVSYNSPLHF
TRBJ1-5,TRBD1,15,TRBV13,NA,TGTGCCAGCAGCCAAGGACAGGGGGCCCGTCAGCCCCAGCATTTT,CASSQGQGARQPQHF
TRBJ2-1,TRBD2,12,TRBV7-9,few,TGTGCCAGCAGCCGGGACTACCGGGAGCAGTTCTTC,CASSRDYREQFF
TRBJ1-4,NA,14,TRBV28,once,TGTGCCAGCAACGAGGGGATAACTAATGAAAAACTGTTTTTT,CASNEGITNEKLFF
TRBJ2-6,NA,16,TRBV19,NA,TGTGCCAGTAGTTCCGATCTGCACTCTGGGGCCAACGTCCTGACTTTC,CASSSDLHSGANVLTF
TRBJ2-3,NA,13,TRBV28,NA,TGTGCCACCCAGGGTCTCAGCACAGATACGCAGTATTTT,CATQGLSTDTQYF
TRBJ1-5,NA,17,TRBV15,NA,TGTGCCACCAGCAGAGATTTCGACCCAGATAGCAATCAGCCCCAGCATTTT,CATSRDFDPDSNQPQHF
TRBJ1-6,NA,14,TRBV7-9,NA,TGTGCCAGCAGCGTGGGGAACGTCAATTCACCCCTCCACTTT,CASSVGNVNSPLHF
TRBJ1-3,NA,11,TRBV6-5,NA,TGTGCCAGCGCGTTGGGAAACACCATATATTTT,CASALGNTIYF
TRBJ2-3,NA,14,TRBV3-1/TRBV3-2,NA,TGTGCCAGCAGTTCAGGACAGAGCACAGATACGCAGTATTTT,CASSSGQSTDTQYF
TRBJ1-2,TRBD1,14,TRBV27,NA,TGTGCCAGCGGACATACAGGGGGCGGATATGGCTACACCTTC,CASGHTGGGYGYTF
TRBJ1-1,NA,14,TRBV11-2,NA,TGTGCCAGCAGCTTAGTGTCCGGGGACACTGAAGCTTTCTTT,CASSLVSGDTEAFF
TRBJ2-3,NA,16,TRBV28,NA,TGTGCCAGCAGTTTAAGGTTGGGGCAGGGGGGCGATACGCAGTATTTT,CASSLRLGQGGDTQYF
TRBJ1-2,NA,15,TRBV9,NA,TGTGCCAGCAGCGTTACAGGAACAGCTAACTATGGCTACACCTTC,CASSVTGTANYGYTF
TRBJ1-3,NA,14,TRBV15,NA,TGTGCCACCAGCAGAGAGGACTCTGGAAACACCATATATTTT,CATSREDSGNTIYF
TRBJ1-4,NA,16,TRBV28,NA,TGTGCCAGCTTAGGGCAGGGCCCTCTAACTAATGAAAAACTGTTTTTT,CASLGQGPLTNEKLFF
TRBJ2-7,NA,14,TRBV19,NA,TGTGCCACCAGGGGGGTTGGCAGGGGCTACGAGCAGTACTTC,CATRGVGRGYEQYF
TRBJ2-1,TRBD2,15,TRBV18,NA,TGTGCCAGCTCACCCCCGGGACTAGCAATCAATGAGCAGTTCTTC,CASSPPGLAINEQFF
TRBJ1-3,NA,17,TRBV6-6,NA,TGTGCCAGCAGGCGAACGTGGACAGAAAACTCTGGAAACACCATATATTTT,CASRRTWTENSGNTIYF
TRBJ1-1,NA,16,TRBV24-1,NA,TGTGCCACCAGTGATAATGGTGGAGGGAGGAACACTGAAGCTTTCTTT,CATSDNGGGRNTEAFF
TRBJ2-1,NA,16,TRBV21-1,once,TGTGCCAGCAGCATTCTGCGGGGGACGTCCTACAATGAGCAGTTCTTC,CASSILRGTSYNEQFF
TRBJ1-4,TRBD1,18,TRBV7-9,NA,TGTGCCAGCAGCCCACCGTCCGGGACAGGGGGGTATCGGGAAAAACTGTTTTTT,CASSPPSGTGGYREKLFF
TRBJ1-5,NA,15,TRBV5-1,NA,TGCGCCAGCAGCTTGTTTTCCGGGGGCCGGCAGCCCCAGCATTTT,CASSLFSGGRQPQHF
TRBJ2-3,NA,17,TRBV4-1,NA,TGCGCCAGCAGCCAAGATCCACCCGGGACTAGCACAGATACGCAGTATTTT,CASSQDPPGTSTDTQYF
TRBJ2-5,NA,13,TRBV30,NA,TGTGCCTGGAGTGTTGGAGAGGGGGAGACCCAGTACTTC,CAWSVGEGETQYF
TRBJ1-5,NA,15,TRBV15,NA,TGTGCCACCAGCAGAGACAGGGGCTGGGATCAGCCCCAGCATTTT,CATSRDRGWDQPQHF
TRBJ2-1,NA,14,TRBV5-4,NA,TGTGCCAGCGCTTACAGGAGCTCCTACAATGAGCAGTTCTTC,CASAYRSSYNEQFF